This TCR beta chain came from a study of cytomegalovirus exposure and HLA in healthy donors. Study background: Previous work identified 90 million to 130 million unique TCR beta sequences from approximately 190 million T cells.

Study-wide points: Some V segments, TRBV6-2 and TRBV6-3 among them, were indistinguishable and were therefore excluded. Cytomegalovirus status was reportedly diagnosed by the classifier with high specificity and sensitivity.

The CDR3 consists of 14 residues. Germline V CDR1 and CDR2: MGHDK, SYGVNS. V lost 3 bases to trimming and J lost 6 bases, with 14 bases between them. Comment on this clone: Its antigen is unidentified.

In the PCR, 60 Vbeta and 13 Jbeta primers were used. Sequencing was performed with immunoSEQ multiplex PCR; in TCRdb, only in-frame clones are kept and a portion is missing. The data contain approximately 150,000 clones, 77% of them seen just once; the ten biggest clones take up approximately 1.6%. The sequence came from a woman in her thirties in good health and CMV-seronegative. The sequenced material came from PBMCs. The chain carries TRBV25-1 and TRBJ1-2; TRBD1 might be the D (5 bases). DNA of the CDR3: TGTGCCAGCAGTGAGGCAGGGTCCCCCAATGGCTACACCTTC. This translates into CASSEAGSPNGYTF.